Listed below are T cell receptor beta chains from one sample, sequenced in a study of T cell responses to AZD1222 COVID-19 vaccine. TCRdb keeps only in-frame clones here, not all; method: immunoSEQ multiplex PCR. The sample has about 99,000 clones, about 85% seen once. Sample: peripheral blood, taken on day 0 of AZD1222 vaccination. The receptors derive from an adult in good health. Each CDR3 is given with its conserved first and last residue. D genes are given only for firm matches. Clone size is not always given. Where it is, it says once, few, many or a class for expanded clones.

V gene	D gene	clone size	J gene	CDR3 DNA	CDR3 protein
TRBV7-2	TRBD2	NA	TRBJ2-2	TGTGCCAGCAGCTTTCCTCGCGGGGGGGCGGACACCGGGGAGCTGTTTTTT	CASSFPRGGADTGELFF
TRBV6-5	NA	once	TRBJ1-1	TGTGCCAGCAGTTACATGGCCAGGATGAACACTGAAGCTTTCTTT	CASSYMARMNTEAFF
TRBV5-1	TRBD2	NA	TRBJ2-2	TGTGCCAGCAGCCGAACCACTAGCGGGAGTACCGGGGAGCTGTTTTTT	CASSRTTSGSTGELFF
TRBV14	NA	NA	TRBJ1-3	TGTGCCAGCAGCCGCTCTGGAAACACCATATATTTT	CASSRSGNTIYF
TRBV9	TRBD2	NA	TRBJ2-1	TGTGCCAGCAGCCGCACCACTAGCGGGAGGGCCCGTGTGGACAATGAGCAGTTCTTC	CASSRTTSGRARVDNEQFF
TRBV14	NA	NA	TRBJ1-1	TGTGCCAGCAGCCAAGTGATGGGGGGTGACGCTTTCTTT	CASSQVMGGDAFF
TRBV20-1	NA	NA	TRBJ1-1	TGCAGTGGAGAAGGGGGAGCTTTCTTT	CSGEGGAFF
TRBV28	NA	NA	TRBJ2-2	TGTGCCAGCAGTTTAACAGGGACCACCGGGGAGCTGTTTTTT	CASSLTGTTGELFF
TRBV5-1	NA	NA	TRBJ2-5	TGCGCCAGCAGCTTGAATCCTAGGCAATCCAAAGAGACCCAGTACTTC	CASSLNPRQSKETQYF
TRBV29-1	TRBD1	NA	TRBJ1-1	TGCAGCGCAGGACAGGGAGAAGGCACTGAAGCTTTCTTT	CSAGQGEGTEAFF
TRBV18	NA	once	TRBJ1-3	TGTGCCAGCTCACCAGCGGGGGTTTACGGAAACACCATATATTTT	CASSPAGVYGNTIYF
TRBV6-2/TRBV6-3	NA	few	TRBJ1-1	TGTGCCAGCAGTTACATTTTCCGGGAGCGGAACACTGAAGCTTTCTTT	CASSYIFRERNTEAFF
TRBV11-1	NA	NA	TRBJ1-1	TGTGCCAGCAGCTTTGAGGGTGAAGCTTTCTTT	CASSFEGEAFF
TRBV12-3/TRBV12-4	TRBD1	NA	TRBJ1-6	TGTGCCAGCAGTATGGGACAGGGTTCACCCCTCCACTTT	CASSMGQGSPLHF
TRBV5-1	NA	NA	TRBJ1-6	TGCGCCAGCAGCTTCCGGGAGCTAGGCAATTCACCCCTCCACTTT	CASSFRELGNSPLHF
TRBV4-2	TRBD1	NA	TRBJ1-5	TGTGCCAGCAGCCAGACCTGGGACAGGGGGAATCAGCCCCAGCATTTT	CASSQTWDRGNQPQHF
TRBV7-8	NA	NA	TRBJ1-2	TGTGCCAGCAGCTCCGGCCAGGGTCGTAACTATGGCTACACCTTC	CASSSGQGRNYGYTF